Below are 10 T cell receptor beta chains sequenced from a single sample in a study of technical replicates of blood from a few donors. Only in-frame clones appear in the TCRdb table, and some are missing; sequencing was by immunoSEQ multiplex PCR. The sample carries 79,000 or so clones, approximately 93% recorded once. The source material was T cells isolated from PBMCs. These receptors all come from a human donor in good health.

The chain couples TRBV29-1 to TRBJ2-2; the match to TRBD2 covers 9 bases. This CDR3 region has 14 residues. The V gene end was trimmed by 7 bases and the J gene end by 1 base; junction bases not matched to a gene: 4. CDR1 and CDR2 from the germline V gene are SQVTM and ANQGSEA. This CDR3 reads CSARTSVNTGELFF. For the CDR3, the DNA is TGCAGCGCACGGACTAGCGTGAACACCGGGGAGCTGTTTTTT.

The V and J genes are TRBV28 and TRBJ1-1; D is unresolved. Trimming removed 4 bases at V and 0 bases at J, with 12 bases between. CDR1 is MDHEN and CDR2 is SYDVKM in the germline V gene. The CDR3 contains 15 residues. The CDR3 loop reads CASSSNREMNTEAFF. The CDR3 region has the DNA TGTGCCAGCAGTTCAAACAGAGAAATGAACACTGAAGCTTTCTTT.

CDR3 loop: CASSIDPPAGEGNEQFF. CDR3 nucleotides: TGTGCCAGTAGTATAGACCCTCCAGCGGGAGAGGGTAATGAGCAGTTCTTC. The chain uses TRBV19 and TRBJ2-1, with 8 bases lining up with TRBD2. Germline loops: CDR1 LNHDA, CDR2 SQIVND (reference sequence). Trimming cost V 0 bases and J 7 bases; bases outside gene matches: 11. CDR3 length: 17 residues.

The chain employs TRBV10-3 and TRBJ2-1; 8 bases line up with TRBD2. J was trimmed by 8 bases and V by 8 bases; bases with no gene match: 5. Germline lookup yields CDR1 ENHRY and CDR2 SYGVKD. The CDR3 covers 12 residues. CDR3 residues: CAIDSGSHEQFF. For the CDR3, the DNA is TGTGCCATCGACAGCGGGAGTCATGAGCAGTTCTTC.

The CDR3 DNA reads TGTGCCAGCAGTTTTTCCGCAGACTTAAGTGAAAAACTGTTTTTT. Residues: CASSFSADLSEKLFF. J is TRBJ1-4 and V is TRBV28; D not certain. Germline V lookup: CDR1 MDHEN, CDR2 SYDVKM. CDR3 length: 15 amino acids. The germline V and J ends were trimmed by 3 bases and 7 bases, with 15 bases remaining between them.

The chain joins TRBV20-1 to TRBJ2-7; D not certain. The length of the CDR3 is 11 residues. The V end lost 0 bases, the J end lost 9 bases, and 9 bases lay between the germline ends. Germline V gene lookup returns CDR1 DFQATT and CDR2 SNEGSKA (reference sequence). The CDR3, as DNA: TGCAGTGCTAGAGATCCTCCCGGGCAGTACTTC. Its protein product is CSARDPPGQYF.

This chain connects TRBV11-3 to TRBJ2-5; D might be TRBD1 (6 bases). V lost 5 bases and J lost 3, with 16 bases in between. The CDR3 consists of 15 residues. The germline CDR1 and CDR2 sequences are SGHNT and YENEEA. In DNA, the CDR3 is TGTGCCAGCAGCCCCCCGGGGAAGGGGGAAGAGACCCAGTACTTC. Its translation is CASSPPGKGEETQYF.

The genes are TRBV29-1 and TRBJ1-2; TRBD1 matches 8 bases. CDR1 SQVTM and CDR2 ANQGSEA come from the germline V gene. Trimming cost V 7 bases and J 2 bases; bases outside gene matches: 6. This CDR3 spans 13 amino acids. CDR3 bases: TGCAGCGGTACAGGGGGGGCCAACTATGGCTACACCTTC. Translating it yields CSGTGGANYGYTF.

This clone was detected only once. V is TRBV2 and J is TRBJ2-3, with 8 bases lining up with TRBD2. Trimming took 2 bases from V and 5 from J; bases not matched to a gene: 9. The germline V gene encodes CDR1 SNHLY and CDR2 FYNNEI. This CDR3 is built from 16 residues. The CDR3 nucleotides are TGTGCCAGCAGTGAAAGCAAGCGGGAGTTTCAAGATACGCAGTATTTT. Translating gives CASSESKREFQDTQYF.

This chain links TRBV15 with TRBJ2-1; a possible D gene is TRBD2 (6 bases). This CDR3 comprises 15 residues. V was trimmed by 0 bases and J by 8 bases, leaving 14 bases between them. Germline assignment: CDR1 LNHNV and CDR2 YYDKDF (reference sequence). The CDR3 protein is CATSRDFRELDEQFF. As DNA, the CDR3 is TGTGCCACCAGCAGAGACTTCCGGGAGTTGGATGAGCAGTTCTTC.